The clone carrying this TCR beta chain came up a few times. Antigen: not known. These data belong to a study of T-cell reconstitution after alpha-beta-depleted transplantation in children. Findings of the study overall: At around two months after transplant, the alpha-beta T cells were reportedly derived from several hundred expanded clones that came from non-depleted graft cells. Diversity and T-cell counts at one year after transplant derived mostly from new T cells.

This sample's TCRbeta library carried unique molecular identifier barcodes. TCRdb re-derived calls from the PCR reads in MiXCR, one entry per CDR3 protein. The sample carries more than 500,000 distinct CDR3 sequences, around 10% recorded once. Germline CDR1 reads SGDLS; CDR2 reads YYNGEE. The ends lost 1 base at V and 6 bases at J; junction bases unmatched: 2. The length of the CDR3 is 14 residues. The specimen comprised PBMCs, mostly from graft donor cells, sampled 180 days after TCRalphabeta/CD19-depleted stem cell transplant. This TCR came from a female patient between 2 and 15 years old who had a stem cell transplant for aplastic anemia, so the T cells may come from the graft donor. The V and J genes are TRBV9 and TRBJ2-1; 9 positions agree with TRBD2. The CDR3 is CASSVLAGSNEQFF. As DNA, the CDR3 is TGTGCCAGCAGCGTACTAGCGGGATCCAATGAGCAGTTCTTC.